This T cell receptor beta chain stems from a study of shared clonotypes between healthy human individuals. This clone was counted only a few times. Germline loops: CDR1 SEHNR, CDR2 FQNEAQ (reference sequence). After removal of 5 bases from V and 5 bases from J, the junction contained 5 bases not matched to a gene. The CDR3 is made up of 14 amino acids. Naivety among CD8 cells was defined by CD45RO negativity and positive CCR7 selection, thereby excluding terminally differentiated effector memory CD45RA+ cells. All of the donors resided in Nashville, Tennessee, and each was a Caucasian adult. Method: immunoSEQ multiplex PCR; TCRdb's copy keeps in-frame clones and lacks some. This table has under 1 million clones, approximately 97% appearing once.

This TCR was sampled from a man younger than 40 in good health. Sequencing used naive CD8+ T cells sorted from blood. This chain connects TRBV7-9 to TRBJ2-5, with 10 positions matching TRBD1. In nucleotides, the CDR3 is TGTGCCAGCAGCGTCGACAGGGGGCAGGAGACCCAGTACTTC. Residues: CASSVDRGQETQYF.